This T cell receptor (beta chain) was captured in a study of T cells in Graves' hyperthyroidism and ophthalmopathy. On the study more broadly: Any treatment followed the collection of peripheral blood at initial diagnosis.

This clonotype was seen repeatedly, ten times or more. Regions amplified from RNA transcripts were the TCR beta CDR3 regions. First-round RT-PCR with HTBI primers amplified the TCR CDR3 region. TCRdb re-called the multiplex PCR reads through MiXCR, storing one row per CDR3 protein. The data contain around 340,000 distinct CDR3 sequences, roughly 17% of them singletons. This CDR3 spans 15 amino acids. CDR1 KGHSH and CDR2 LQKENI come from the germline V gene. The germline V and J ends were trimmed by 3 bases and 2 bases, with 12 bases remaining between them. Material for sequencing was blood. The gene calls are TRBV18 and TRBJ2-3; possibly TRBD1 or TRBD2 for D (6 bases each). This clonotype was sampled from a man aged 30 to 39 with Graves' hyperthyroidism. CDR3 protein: CASSPSSGATDTQYF. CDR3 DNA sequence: TGTGCCAGCTCACCTAGTTCGGGGGCCACAGATACGCAGTATTTT.